This TCR beta chain was observed in a study of T cell repertoires in cytomegalovirus infection. In the study overall: As its CMV epitopes, the study selected recently identified HLA-C-restricted and well-studied HLA-B-restricted targets. Study results and caveats: Dominating the ex vivo response were TCR beta clonotypes that were CMV-specific and HLA-C-restricted.

This clonotype was detected a few times. The antigen is undetermined. TCRdb reprocessed the reads with MiXCR, giving one entry per CDR3 protein. The sample consists of under 850,000 distinct CDR3 sequences, around 30% of them appearing once. This CDR3 contains 14 residues. The germline V gene has CDR1 SGHTA and CDR2 FQGNSA. Trimming removed 3 bases from V and 5 bases from J, with 13 bases in between. The source material was cultured PBMCs, sampled from culture after CMV antigen stimulation. The chain joins TRBV7-2 to TRBJ2-5, with TRBD1 as a possible D gene (8 bases). This clonotype was sampled from a human donor in good health (CMV status not recorded). Some clones in this sample may be carry-over from other donors' samples. This CDR3 is CASSFEQGGETQYF. The CDR3 DNA reads as TGTGCCAGCAGCTTTGAACAGGGGGGGGAGACCCAGTACTTC.